This T cell receptor (beta chain) originates from a study of post-analysis software for immune sequencing data (dated by TCRdb to 2015 to 2017). With regard to the full study: Recorded disease courses included relapsing-remitting, secondary progressive and progressive-relapsing multiple sclerosis, with some patients lacking subtype annotation. The multiple sclerosis patient repertoires were compared with more than 9 previously published healthy control repertoires from donors aged about 6 to 28 years. A subset of samples was prepared in parallel using single-end sample barcoding, then pooled and co-amplified after Illumina adapter ligation. On the study overall, not on this receptor specifically: Strong co-clustering of samples prepared in the same batch was shown by direct clustering with F measure, prompting a batch-effect correction. The control group was slightly older than the multiple sclerosis patient group. Significantly higher frequencies in patients than in controls were found for several TRBV segments, including TRBV5-6, TRBV5-1 and TRBV20-1. Compared with controls, multiple sclerosis patients had significantly lower normalized Chao1 diversity, a finding suggesting substantial peripheral T-cell clonal expansion.

A remark on this clonotype: The specificity of this receptor is unknown. One base away there is no much larger clone; base qualities are not given.

The junction shows trimming of 0 bases on V and 8 bases on J, and the gene matches do not reach 10 bases of it. Taken from the germline V gene, the CDR1 and CDR2 loops are SGHDT and YYEEEE. The CDR3, cysteine through phenylalanine, is 16 amino acids long. Just the 48-base CDR3 DNA is kept, in frame starting at base 1. TCR beta repertoires were profiled from peripheral blood of 10 to 15 young patients with multiple sclerosis to demonstrate the VDJtools post-analysis software. The multiple sclerosis patients were children and adolescents ranging in age from about 6 to 16 years. Preparation of the library involved PCR. Instrument used: Illumina HiSeq 2500. To reduce PCR and sequencing biases, unique molecular identifiers were built into the TCR beta cDNA libraries. Some 500,000 cDNA molecules were obtained for every 1 to 10 million input T cells, so each molecule roughly corresponded to one T cell. Patient libraries were prepared and sequenced with the same protocol used for the earlier healthy control dataset. Samples belonging to the same batch were prepared together, multiplexed and sequenced on a shared HiSeq lane. The paper's data handling went like this. MIGEC was used to process the raw barcoded reads, and molecular identifier groups with only a single read were discarded before consensus assembly and CDR3 extraction. VDJtools was used for post-analysis of the clonotype tables, with diversity normalized by down-sampling every dataset to the smallest sample size. In repertoire overlap clustering, CDR3 amino acid sequences, but not nucleotide sequences, were matched to correct batch-related cross-sample contamination. Through fastp at Q25 and MiXCR, TCRdb rebuilt clones from the public reads, retaining in-frame beta chains. Each record represents a unique CDR3 protein, reported with the most common genes and DNA among its rows. TCRdb, not the authors, supplied the V and J calls. For this sample the table gives hundreds of thousands of distinct CDR3 sequences, of which around 60% were detected only once. Of the sample, 11% is held by the ten largest clones.

Sequencing was carried out using blood. The rearrangement combines TRBV5-6 with TRBJ2-1; 8 bases in the junction line up with TRBD2. This sequence was found in a girl under 10 years old with multiple sclerosis. The CDR3 amino acid sequence is: CASSLEASGRGDEQFF. The DNA sequence is as follows: TGTGCCAGCAGCTTGGAAGCCAGCGGGAGAGGGGATGAGCAGTTCTTC.